This TCR beta chain was retrieved from a study of T cells after yellow fever vaccination. TCRdb ran MiXCR on the 5' RACE reads and lists one entry per CDR3 protein. The table records some 320,000 distinct CDR3 sequences, roughly 4% of them present only once. The CDR3 is 18 amino acids. Germline values: CDR1 SEHNR, CDR2 FQNEAQ (reference sequence). The V end lost 5 bases, the J end lost 5 bases, and 25 bases lay between the germline ends. This clonotype was seen a handful of times. Material: PBMCs, obtained 5 days after the yellow fever booster vaccination. The chain is built from TRBV7-9 and TRBJ2-1, with a possible D match to TRBD2 (6 bases). The receptor comes from a man aged 18 to 30 who received the YFV17D yellow fever vaccine. Here the CDR3 DNA reads TGTGCCAGCAGCACTCACCGGGACTCCGAATTGCACCACAATGAGCAGTTCTTC. As protein: CASSTHRDSELHHNEQFF.